The text below deals with one T cell receptor (beta chain). Which antigen it targets is not known. Base qualities were left out, and no much larger clone turns up one base away. CDR1 SGHTA and CDR2 FQGNSA are derived from the germline V gene. V and J lose 1 base and 3 bases, and a span of 7 bases separates them. Reading from cysteine to phenylalanine, the CDR3 counts 14 amino acids. Only CDR3 DNA remains: 42 bases, in frame from the first base. The data were obtained in a study of T cell changes during pregnancy in multiple sclerosis (dated by TCRdb to between 2018 and 2021). About the study as a whole: The study looked at changes in the T cell repertoire across pregnancy in women with multiple sclerosis.

The method behind the library was the immunoSEQ multiplex PCR assay. TCRdb retrieved this table from immuneACCESS and kept in-frame rearrangements only. Not all clones are present; in checked studies, unresolved V genes account for under half, and no reason is known for the remainder. Recorded for this sample are about 46,000 clones; about 94% of them occurred a single time. 3.9% of the sample goes to the ten largest clones. Recombination connected TRBV7-2 to TRBJ1-5; the D gene is not confidently resolved. The clonotype originates from a female donor with multiple sclerosis, enrolled in a pregnancy study. Material: CD8+ T cells from peripheral blood mononuclear cells, obtained after pregnancy. The CDR3 in this case is CASSLVGNNQPQHF. In nucleotides, the sequence is TGTGCCAGCAGCTTAGTCGGGAACAATCAGCCCCAGCATTTT.